A selection of T cell receptor beta chains follows, all from one sample in a study of shared clonotypes between healthy human individuals. The table came from immunoSEQ multiplex PCR; TCRdb's copy has only in-frame clones and leaves some out. Of roughly 810,000 clones in the sample, about 96% were seen once. Sequencing was done on a sample of naive CD8+ T cells sorted from blood. These receptors were taken from a man aged 25 to 40 in good health. Each CDR3 is given with its conserved first and last residue. A D gene is named only where the DNA matches it firmly. Clone size is not always given. Where it is, it says once, few, many or a class for expanded clones.

CDR3 DNA,CDR3 protein,J gene,V gene,D gene,clone size
TGCGCCACCGCCCGGATATTTACAGATACGCAGTATTTT,CATARIFTDTQYF,TRBJ2-3,TRBV10-2,.,.
TGTGCCAGCAGTCAGGACAATAGCAATCAGCCCCAGCATTTT,CASSQDNSNQPQHF,TRBJ1-5,TRBV27,.,.
TGTGCCAGCAGCGGTCGACAGGGGGTGGACAACGTCCTGACTTTC,CASSGRQGVDNVLTF,TRBJ2-6,TRBV9,TRBD1,.
TGCGCCAGCAGCCAAGTTACAGGGGGGGACTACGAGCAGTACTTC,CASSQVTGGDYEQYF,TRBJ2-7,TRBV4-1,.,.
TGTGCCAGTAGTATATTGAATGAGCAGTTCTTC,CASSILNEQFF,TRBJ2-1,TRBV19,.,.
TGTGCCAGCAGCGGGAAGGCTAGCGTTCAAGAGACCCAGTACTTC,CASSGKASVQETQYF,TRBJ2-5,TRBV7-9,.,.
TGTGCCAGCAGCTCGGGGACAGCTAGCACAGATACGCAGTATTTT,CASSSGTASTDTQYF,TRBJ2-3,TRBV11-2,TRBD1,.
TGTGCCACCAGCAGAGGAGGAGGGATCGCCAGGTCGGTGCACTATGGCTACACCTTC,CATSRGGGIARSVHYGYTF,TRBJ1-2,TRBV15,.,.
TGTGCCAGCAGCGGGGAAGACACAGATACGCAGTATTTT,CASSGEDTDTQYF,TRBJ2-3,TRBV27,.,.
TGTGCCAGCAGCGTAGACGGTAACACAGATACGCAGTATTTT,CASSVDGNTDTQYF,TRBJ2-3,TRBV9,.,.
TGTGCCAGCAGCCAAGTGGCGGGAAGCGAGCAGTACTTC,CASSQVAGSEQYF,TRBJ2-7,TRBV14,.,.
TGCGCCAGCAGCCCTCTACAGGGAACGAACACTGAAGCTTTCTTT,CASSPLQGTNTEAFF,TRBJ1-1,TRBV5-1,.,.
TGTGCCAGCAGATTGACAGGCAACAATCAGCCCCAGCATTTT,CASRLTGNNQPQHF,TRBJ1-5,TRBV27,.,.
TGCGCCAGCAGCCAAGATCCCCGGGCCAGCTATGGCTACACCTTC,CASSQDPRASYGYTF,TRBJ1-2,TRBV4-1,.,.
TGTGCCAGCAGCAGCGGGACTAGTTGGGACTACAATGAGCAGTTCTTC,CASSSGTSWDYNEQFF,TRBJ2-1,TRBV5-4,TRBD2,.
TGTGCCTGGAGTCCGCGCGGACAGGGTCATCAGCCCCAGCATTTT,CAWSPRGQGHQPQHF,TRBJ1-5,TRBV30,TRBD1,.
TGTGCCAGCAGCGACGACACAGATACGCAGTATTTT,CASSDDTDTQYF,TRBJ2-3,TRBV9,.,.
TGCAGCGTTGTCAGGGGACAGGGTGACTATGGCTACACCTTC,CSVVRGQGDYGYTF,TRBJ1-2,TRBV29-1,TRBD1,few
TGTGCCACCAGCAGAGAAGGACTAGCGGGAGGTCACGAGCAGTACTTC,CATSREGLAGGHEQYF,TRBJ2-7,TRBV15,TRBD2,.
TGTGCCAGCAGCCAAGTTCCCGGGGGAAACACCGGGGAGCTGTTTTTT,CASSQVPGGNTGELFF,TRBJ2-2,TRBV4-2,.,.
TGTGCCAGCAGCCCAAGGAGGGGCGGGAGTAATAATGAGCAGTTCTTC,CASSPRRGGSNNEQFF,TRBJ2-1,TRBV7-9,TRBD2,.
TGTGCCAGCAGCGCCGGACAGGTCTACAATGAGCAGTTCTTC,CASSAGQVYNEQFF,TRBJ2-1,TRBV6-5,TRBD1,.
TGTGCCAGCAGCTTCTCCCGGGAGTGGATCTACGAGCAGTACTTC,CASSFSREWIYEQYF,TRBJ2-7,TRBV5-5,.,.
TGCGCCAGCAGCCAGGTTACAGGGGTTGGCGAGCAGTACTTC,CASSQVTGVGEQYF,TRBJ2-7,TRBV4-1,TRBD1,.
TGCGCCAGCAGCCAAGAAGGGGATGGTTTCTACGAGCAGTACTTC,CASSQEGDGFYEQYF,TRBJ2-7,TRBV4-1,.,once
TGTGCCAGCAGCCCTACAGGTTACGAGCAGTACTTC,CASSPTGYEQYF,TRBJ2-7,TRBV14,.,.
TGTGCCAGCAGCTCGTGGACAGGGGTGCAGACCCAGTACTTC,CASSSWTGVQTQYF,TRBJ2-5,TRBV7-9,TRBD1,.
TGTGCCAGCAGCCAAGAAGGAGACGGAGCCTACGAGCAGTACTTC,CASSQEGDGAYEQYF,TRBJ2-7,TRBV14,.,.
TGTGCCAGCAGCTTAGTGGGCCCAAATAACAATGAGCAGTTCTTC,CASSLVGPNNNEQFF,TRBJ2-1,TRBV11-2,.,.
TGTGCCAGCAGTGCACAGGGGCTTGATGGCTACACCTTC,CASSAQGLDGYTF,TRBJ1-2,TRBV6-5,TRBD1,.
TGCGCCAGCAGCGGCGGAAGCTCCTACAATGAGCAGTTCTTC,CASSGGSSYNEQFF,TRBJ2-1,TRBV4-3,.,.
TGTGCCAGCAGCTCCAATTGGGGTACATCCCCATCCCGGACTAGCGGGAGTGGGGCAGATACGCAGTATTTT,CASSSNWGTSPSRTSGSGADTQYF,TRBJ2-3,TRBV13,TRBD2,.
TGTGCCAGCAGTCCCTCTGAGGGGGACTCCTACAATGAGCAGTTCTTC,CASSPSEGDSYNEQFF,TRBJ2-1,TRBV27,.,.
TGTGCCTGGACGGGGTACAATGAGCAGTTCTTC,CAWTGYNEQFF,TRBJ2-1,TRBV7-9,.,.
TGTGCCAGCAGTTCAGGCGTTGGAAGATGGGAGACCCAGTACTTC,CASSSGVGRWETQYF,TRBJ2-5,TRBV27,.,.
TGTGCCAGCAGCTTAGGGAACTATGGCTACACCTTC,CASSLGNYGYTF,TRBJ1-2,TRBV11-2,.,.
TGTGCCAGCAGTGCGCTGGGATTCGGGGCCTACGAGCAGTACTTC,CASSALGFGAYEQYF,TRBJ2-7,TRBV6-6,.,once
TGTGCCTGTCTTTGGGGAGCTAGCTCCTACAATGAGCAGTTCTTC,CACLWGASSYNEQFF,TRBJ2-1,TRBV5-4,.,.
TGTGCCAGCAGCCGAGGTAGCGGGAGAAGGAATGAGCAGTTCTTC,CASSRGSGRRNEQFF,TRBJ2-1,TRBV14,TRBD2,.
TGTGCCACCCGTCGACGAGATGGCTACACCTTC,CATRRRDGYTF,TRBJ1-2,TRBV2,.,once
TGTGCTAGTGGTTTGGTAGTCGCAGGCGAGGGTGAGCAGTTCTTC,CASGLVVAGEGEQFF,TRBJ2-1,TRBV12-5,.,.
TGTGCCTGGAGCGTCCTGTTTAGGACTAGCGGGAGTGGGTCAGATACGCAGTATTTT,CAWSVLFRTSGSGSDTQYF,TRBJ2-3,TRBV30,TRBD2,once
TGTGCCAGCAGAACAGAAGACAGGGGGCCCTACAATGAGCAGTTCTTC,CASRTEDRGPYNEQFF,TRBJ2-1,TRBV13,TRBD1,.
TGTGCCAGCAGCCCTGGGTTAGGTCAGCCCCAGCATTTT,CASSPGLGQPQHF,TRBJ1-5,TRBV7-9,.,.
TGTGCCAGCAGCTCCAAATCCGGGGAAGTCTACGAGCAGTACTTC,CASSSKSGEVYEQYF,TRBJ2-7,TRBV7-9,.,.
TGTGCCAGCAGCTTAGGGTACCTAGGGACGCGGTACTTC,CASSLGYLGTRYF,TRBJ2-7,TRBV11-2,.,.
TGTGCCAGTAGTTATGTAGGGGACACAGATACGCAGTATTTT,CASSYVGDTDTQYF,TRBJ2-3,TRBV19,.,.
TGTGCCAGCAGCTTCGGGTTGGGCGGGAGCATTCTAGGGGAGCAGTACTTC,CASSFGLGGSILGEQYF,TRBJ2-7,TRBV5-6,TRBD2,.
TGTGCCAGCAGCTCCCCGGAGGGGGCCAGACCCTACGAGCAGTACTTC,CASSSPEGARPYEQYF,TRBJ2-7,TRBV7-6,.,.
TGTGCCAGCAGCCCTTGGACTAGCGCCTCGTCAGTTCAAGAGACCCAGTACTTC,CASSPWTSASSVQETQYF,TRBJ2-5,TRBV7-8,TRBD2,.
TGTGCCAGCAGCATGGATGGGGGGTGGAATGAGCAGTTCTTC,CASSMDGGWNEQFF,TRBJ2-1,TRBV7-9,.,.
TGTGCCAGCAGCTTAAGTCGGGGTCCTTCCTACGAGCAGTACTTC,CASSLSRGPSYEQYF,TRBJ2-7,TRBV7-8,.,.
TGTGCCAGCAGGAAGACAGGGAGCGTCACTGAAGCTTTCTTT,CASRKTGSVTEAFF,TRBJ1-1,TRBV6-4,TRBD1,.
TGTGCCAGCAGTTCCGGGACTAGCGGGAGTCAAGAGACCCAGTACTTC,CASSSGTSGSQETQYF,TRBJ2-5,TRBV2,TRBD2,.
TGTGCCAGCAGTTTAGGATACGAGCAGTACTTC,CASSLGYEQYF,TRBJ2-7,TRBV27,.,.